This T cell receptor beta chain appears in the sequencing data of a study of T-cell memory formation after mild COVID-19. Each CDR3 protein gets one entry after TCRdb re-called the 5' RACE reads with MiXCR. The data show about 430,000 distinct CDR3 sequences, approximately 24% seen once. This clonotype has only a few counts. The germline CDR1 and CDR2 sequences are SQVTM and ANQGSEA. CDR3 size: 12 residues. The V and J ends lost 7 bases and 5 bases respectively, with 14 bases between them. The material sequenced was PBMCs or a T cell subset sorted from them (not recorded which). The gene calls are TRBV29-1 and TRBJ2-5, with a possible D match to TRBD2 (5 bases). The TCR originated in an adult woman who had mild COVID-19 (a few samples of this study predate the infection). Cell type and time point are not known. The CDR3 DNA is TGCAGCGCAACGACCGGGAAGGAGACCCAGTACTTC. Residues: CSATTGKETQYF.